This T cell receptor beta chain appears in the sequencing data of a study of blood T cell repertoires in COVID-19. Across the whole study: Whether acute or convalescent, the COVID-19 samples came from the United States, Italy and Spain.

Trimming removed 7 bases from V and 2 bases from J; junction bases left unmatched: 5. The CDR3 totals 15 residues. Germline CDR1 LNHDA, CDR2 SQIVND (reference sequence). Authors' methods: Estimation of nucleated cell counts was performed using reference gene primer amplification. Clones were read by immunoSEQ multiplex PCR, and TCRdb kept only the in-frame ones, dropping some. V and J calls and clone size are given by that table; D and trimming were obtained from the DNA. The sample holds some 260,000 clones; about 81% are singletons and the top ten take approximately 4.3%. The sequenced sample consisted of PBMCs or T cells enriched from blood (not recorded which). The rearrangement joins TRBV19 to TRBJ2-6, with 7 positions matching TRBD2. This TCR came from a young man with acute COVID-19. DNA of the CDR3: TGTGCCAGTAAGGCGGGAGAGGCTGGGGCCAACGTCCTGACTTTC. Amino acid sequence: CASKAGEAGANVLTF. Full variable domain (remainder filled in from reference TRBV19 and TRBJ2-6): DGGITQSPKYLFRKEGQNVTLSCEQNLNHDAMYWYRQDPGQGLRLIYYSQIVNDFQKGDIAEGYSVSREKKESFPLTVTSAQKNPTAFYLCASKAGEAGANVLTFGAGSRLTVL.